These T cell receptor beta chains were read from a single sample in a study of shared clonotypes between healthy human individuals. TCRdb keeps only in-frame clones here, not all; method: immunoSEQ multiplex PCR. The table lists about a million clones, around 75% of them singletons. The sample consisted of memory CD4+ T cells sorted from blood. These receptors all come from a man younger than 30 in good health. The conserved cysteine and the conserved F or W are not part of the CDR3 here. Each record gives: J gene, V gene, CDR3 protein.

>TRBJ2-3|TRBV18
ASSPMAADTQY
>TRBJ1-4|TRBV4-3
ASSQESGLSTANEKLF
>TRBJ2-4|TRBV7-2
ASRLHPAGLAKNIQY
>TRBJ2-2|TRBV9
ASSSQGNTGELF
>TRBJ2-7|TRBV11-2
ASRPAGQTYEQY
>TRBJ2-3|TRBV2
ASRTHSGTDTQY
>TRBJ1-2|TRBV5-6
ASSLVGTGARGYT
>TRBJ1-3|TRBV7-6
ASSLQGEGNTIY
>TRBJ2-7|TRBV7-2
ASSFYRGSGDEQY
>TRBJ2-7|TRBV30
AWRATEPGQY
>TRBJ1-2|TRBV16
ASSQQGTSGVT
>TRBJ1-3|TRBV7-9
ASSQDRGVLGSGNTIY
>TRBJ2-2|TRBV4-1
ASSQRTGTGELF
>TRBJ2-2|TRBV27
ASRGRGGTGELF
>TRBJ1-6|TRBV27
ASRHNRQAYNSPLH
>TRBJ1-5|TRBV6-5
ASSYSRTGGDQPQH
>TRBJ2-7|TRBV10-3
AIGGTGSSYEQY
>TRBJ1-5|TRBV19
HHRGARQPQH
>TRBJ2-7|TRBV6-5
ASSYGLSYEQY
>TRBJ2-2|TRBV7-2
ASSLLNIPNTGELF
>TRBJ1-1|TRBV19
ASSSQGASTEAF
>TRBJ2-7|TRBV5-1
ASSLDGTPYYEQY